Below are 6 T cell receptor beta chains sequenced from a single sample in a study of early T cells in non-severe SARS-CoV-2 infection. TCRdb itself ran the 5' RACE reads through MiXCR, one entry per CDR3 protein. The data contain roughly 46,000 distinct CDR3 sequences, 5% to 6.5% of them singletons. Sample: whole blood, taken at baseline. The receptors derive from an adult who was a healthcare worker with PCR-confirmed SARS-CoV-2 infection or an uninfected control (not recorded which).

This clonotype was counted at least ten times. The J gene is TRBJ1-3, the V gene TRBV7-3; D ambiguous. This CDR3 contains 17 residues. The germline gives CDR1 SGHTA, CDR2 FQGTGA. The V end lost 2 bases, the J end lost 0 bases, and 14 bases lay between the germline ends. Here the CDR3 reads CASSLFGHPSSGNTIYF. The CDR3 DNA is TGTGCCAGCAGCTTATTCGGGCACCCCAGCTCTGGAAACACCATATATTTT.

This clonotype was recorded many times. This rearrangement joins TRBV11-2 to TRBJ2-1; 7 bases map to TRBD1. With 1 base clipped from V and 4 bases from J, the junction kept 1 base outside the gene matches. Germline V lookup: CDR1 SGHAT, CDR2 FQNNGV. This CDR3 is 14 amino acids long. The CDR3 protein is CASSLAGQYNEQFF. CDR3 DNA: TGTGCCAGCAGCTTAGCGGGACAGTACAATGAGCAGTTCTTC.

This clonotype has ten or more counts. V and J are TRBV7-8 and TRBJ2-1; D ambiguous. Germline loops: CDR1 SGHVS, CDR2 FQNEAQ. Trimming took 1 base from V and 0 from J, leaving 7 bases between them. This CDR3 is built from 15 residues. The CDR3 protein is CASSLDYHSYNEQFF. The CDR3 region has the DNA TGTGCCAGCAGCTTAGACTATCACTCCTACAATGAGCAGTTCTTC.

The chain links TRBV20-1 to TRBJ1-6; D is uncertain. The V end lost 6 bases, the J end lost 15 bases, and 12 bases lay between the germline ends. Per the germline V gene, CDR1 is DFQATT and CDR2 is SNEGSKA (reference sequence). The CDR3 contains 10 residues. CDR3 sequence reads: CSAYDSGLHF. CDR3 nucleotide sequence: TGCAGTGCCTATGATTCGGGCCTCCACTTT.

This clonotype was counted many times. The chain combines TRBV2 with TRBJ1-6; D is undetermined. Germline lookup yields CDR1 SNHLY and CDR2 FYNNEI. The CDR3 contains 18 residues. Trimming removed 0 bases from V and 4 bases from J, with 16 bases in between. DNA for the CDR3: TGTGCCAGCAGTGAAGCAGACGCTCCGACCCCTTATAATTCACCCCTCCACTTT. This gives the protein CASSEADAPTPYNSPLHF.

The rearrangement uses TRBV7-6 and TRBJ2-5; 7 bases map to TRBD1. CDR1 SGHVS and CDR2 FNYEAQ come from the germline V gene. The CDR3 has 16 amino acids. With V trimmed by 0 bases and J by 4 bases, 8 bases remained unmatched. This CDR3 reads CASSLALDRAGETQYF. The CDR3 coding sequence is TGTGCCAGCAGCTTAGCGCTAGACAGGGCTGGAGAGACCCAGTACTTC.